These 28 T cell receptor beta chains were all obtained from the same sample, sequenced in a study of CD8 T cells in Susac syndrome. RNA totalling roughly 0.45 to 1 ug underwent reverse transcription with random hexamers. Each CDR3 protein is one row after TCRdb ran MiXCR on the immunoSEQ multiplex PCR reads. The table has about 190,000 distinct CDR3 sequences, roughly 94% seen once. Input material: CD8+ T cells from PBMCs. These receptors were taken from a human donor with Susac syndrome.

The chain recombines TRBV6-5 with TRBJ2-1; D possibly corresponds to TRBD2 (5 bases). Germline V lookup: CDR1 MNHEY, CDR2 SVGAGI. This CDR3 is built from 11 residues. V gave up 11 bases and J gave up 7 bases, with 12 bases separating them. Written as DNA, the CDR3 is TGTGCCGTTAGCGAATCTAATGAGCAGTTCTTC. This gives the protein CAVSESNEQFF.

CDR3 loop: CASSPIVFPYNEQFF. The CDR3 nucleotides are TGTGCCAGCAGCCCGATAGTTTTTCCCTACAATGAGCAGTTCTTC. The chain combines TRBV3-1 with TRBJ2-1; D is unresolved. CDR1 is LGHDT, CDR2 YNNKEL, per germline (reference sequence). V was pared by 4 bases and J by 2 bases, with 12 bases between. The CDR3 extends over 15 amino acids.

V is TRBV19 and J is TRBJ2-1; 7 bases match TRBD2. The CDR3 covers 16 residues. Losses at the gene ends were 7 bases for V and 4 bases for J; bases not matched to a gene: 13. Germline V gene sequence: CDR1 LNHDA, CDR2 SQIVND (reference sequence). CDR3 coding DNA: TGTGCCAGTACCCCTGAGGGAGGGAGCGAGTACAATGAGCAGTTCTTC. This translates into CASTPEGGSEYNEQFF.

The chain employs TRBV6-2 or TRBV6-3 and TRBJ1-3; no firm D call. Trimming cost V 2 bases and J 2 bases, with 7 bases left between them. The CDR3 extends over 14 amino acids. Germline V gives CDR1 MNHEY, CDR2 SVGEGT. The CDR3 sequence: CASSYEGPGNTIYF. CDR3 bases: TGTGCCAGCAGTTACGAAGGGCCTGGAAACACCATATATTTT.

The chain recombines TRBV7-8 with TRBJ2-2; perhaps TRBD2 as D (6 bases). Per the germline V gene, CDR1 is SGHVS and CDR2 is FQNEAQ. Deletions cut 1 base from V and 5 bases from J, with 11 bases between. The CDR3 is made up of 15 amino acids. For the CDR3, the DNA is TGTGCCAGCAGCTTAGTCCCAGGAGGGACCGGGGAGCTGTTTTTT. Protein product: CASSLVPGGTGELFF.

The rearrangement links TRBV30 to TRBJ2-3; D not certain. Trimming pared 3 bases from V and 6 bases from J, leaving 13 bases between. Germline-derived CDR1 and CDR2 are GTSNPN and SVGIG (reference sequence). This CDR3 spans 13 amino acids. CDR3 loop: CAWSAKISDTQYF. The CDR3, as DNA: TGTGCCTGGAGCGCCAAAATCTCGGATACGCAGTATTTT.

The chain recombines TRBV25-1 with TRBJ1-5; 7 bases line up with TRBD1. Trimming cost V 5 bases and J 2 bases; bases outside gene matches: 15. Germline-derived CDR1 and CDR2 are MGHDK and SYGVNS. This CDR3 comprises 18 residues. Here the CDR3 DNA reads TGTGCCAGCAGTCCGAAGGGTGTAGGGGGCGCCGGCAATCAGCCCCAGCATTTT. Translating it yields CASSPKGVGGAGNQPQHF.

CDR3 DNA: TGTGCCAGCAGACTCAGCCGGGAGACCTACGAGCAGTACTTC. It yields the protein CASRLSRETYEQYF. The chain is built from TRBV7-9 and TRBJ2-7; weak D call: TRBD2 (6 bases). The CDR3 extends over 14 amino acids. Germline assignment: CDR1 SEHNR and CDR2 FQNEAQ (reference sequence). V lost 6 bases, J lost 2 bases, and 14 bases lay in between.

V gene TRBV27 combines with J gene TRBJ2-5; 7 bases are a match to TRBD1. Germline CDR1 MNHEY, CDR2 SMNVEV (reference sequence). CDR3 length: 16 amino acids. With 2 bases clipped from V and 4 bases from J, the junction kept 10 bases outside the gene matches. CDR3 sequence: CASSLESRDSLETQYF. In nucleotides, the CDR3 is TGTGCCAGCAGTTTAGAATCCCGGGACAGCCTAGAGACCCAGTACTTC.

CDR3: CASSSPRGTGELFF. Here the CDR3 DNA reads TGTGCCAGCAGTTCCCCACGGGGCACCGGGGAGCTGTTTTTT. The rearrangement uses TRBV6-5 and TRBJ2-2; TRBD2 is a possible D gene (5 bases). Germline CDR1 reads MNHEY; CDR2 reads SVGAGI. The ends were cut back, 4 bases at V and 4 bases at J, with 10 bases in the middle. The CDR3 consists of 14 residues.

This clonotype was observed a handful of times. The chain recombines TRBV3-1 with TRBJ2-1; D is unresolved. V dropped 4 bases and J dropped 7 bases, with 8 bases sitting between them. This CDR3 has 12 amino acids. Germline V CDR1 and CDR2: LGHDT, YNNKEL (reference sequence). DNA for the CDR3: TGTGCCAGCAGCCCTTCAGGTAATGAGCAGTTCTTC. It specifies CASSPSGNEQFF.

V and J are TRBV29-1 and TRBJ2-7; unclear D gene. CDR1 is SQVTM and CDR2 is ANQGSEA in the germline V gene. The CDR3 contains 14 residues. V was cut by 4 bases and J by 7 bases, with 20 bases left in between. CDR3 DNA sequence: TGCAGCGTTGTTCCCTATGGTATTAGGGAAGAGCAGTACTTC. Translating gives CSVVPYGIREEQYF.

The V call is TRBV30, the J call TRBJ2-1, with 14 bases matching TRBD2. This CDR3 has 14 amino acids. Trimming removed 4 bases from V and 7 bases from J; junction bases left unmatched: 3. In germline, CDR1 is GTSNPN, CDR2 SVGIG (reference sequence). The CDR3 is CAWIRLAGGNEQFF. The DNA for the CDR3 is TGTGCCTGGATCCGACTAGCGGGGGGGAATGAGCAGTTCTTC.

J is TRBJ1-2 and V is TRBV4-2, with D tentatively TRBD1 (5 bases). There are 15 residues in the CDR3. Germline V gene data show CDR1 as LGHNA and CDR2 as YNFKEQ. The V end was cut by 0 bases, the J end by 6 bases, with 14 bases between. CDR3 sequence reads: CASSQDEAGWNGYTF. For the CDR3, the DNA is TGTGCCAGCAGCCAAGATGAGGCAGGGTGGAATGGCTACACCTTC.

The rearrangement links TRBV28 to TRBJ1-4; D remains ambiguous. The CDR3 is made up of 14 amino acids. V lost 7 bases, J lost 2 bases, and 11 bases lay in between. The germline V gene encodes CDR1 MDHEN and CDR2 SYDVKM. The chain's CDR3 is CASKPGATNEKLFF. Here the CDR3 DNA reads TGTGCCAGCAAACCGGGTGCCACTAATGAAAAACTGTTTTTT.

This chain connects TRBV15 to TRBJ2-5; 8 bases agree with TRBD1. Germline lookup yields CDR1 LNHNV and CDR2 YYDKDF (reference sequence). After removal of 1 base from V and 13 bases from J, the junction contained 8 bases not matched to a gene. The CDR3 length is 13 residues. The CDR3 nucleotides are TGTGCCACCAGCAGAGCGGACAGGGAATTTCGGTACTTC. Translated, it gives CATSRADREFRYF.

The chain links TRBV5-1 to TRBJ2-5; D assignment may be TRBD1 or TRBD2 (5 bases each). V was cut by 0 bases and J by 6 bases, with 18 bases left in between. CDR1 and CDR2 from the germline V gene are SGHRS and YFSETQ. The CDR3 runs 16 residues. The CDR3 here is CASSLARRESLKTQYF. For the CDR3, the DNA is TGCGCCAGCAGCTTGGCTCGCAGGGAGTCTTTGAAGACCCAGTACTTC.

V is TRBV27 and J is TRBJ1-4; 12 bases match TRBD1. There are 13 residues in the CDR3. Per the germline V gene, CDR1 is MNHEY and CDR2 is SMNVEV (reference sequence). The V and J ends lost 6 bases and 8 bases, in that order; junction bases with no gene match: 1. The CDR3 DNA reads as TGTGCCAGCAGAGGGACAGGGGGCGAAAAACTGTTTTTT. This sequence encodes CASRGTGGEKLFF.

The chain combines TRBV2 with TRBJ2-7, with TRBD1 matching over 11 bases. Germline V gives CDR1 SNHLY, CDR2 FYNNEI. This CDR3 has 13 residues. The trim removed 7 bases at V and 4 bases at J, leaving 3 bases unmatched. CDR3 loop: CASTDRGLYEQYF. In DNA form, the CDR3 reads TGTGCCAGCACGGACAGGGGGCTATACGAGCAGTACTTC.

The chain links TRBV4-1 to TRBJ2-5; 8 bases align to TRBD2. CDR3 length: 14 residues. The V gene end was trimmed by 4 bases and the J gene end by 5 bases; junction bases not matched to a gene: 6. Germline V gives CDR1 MGHRA, CDR2 YSYEKL. The CDR3 loop is CASSLSGSVETQYF. The DNA for the CDR3 is TGCGCCAGCAGCCTAAGCGGGAGCGTGGAGACCCAGTACTTC.

V gene TRBV20-1 combines with J gene TRBJ2-5, with 8 bases matching TRBD1. The germline V gene has CDR1 DFQATT and CDR2 SNEGSKA (reference sequence). CDR3 length: 12 residues. V dropped 5 bases and J dropped 6; count of bases not matched to a gene: 5. The CDR3 DNA reads TGCAGTGCTGACGCAGGGGGCCAGACCCAGTACTTC. Translated: CSADAGGQTQYF.

J is TRBJ2-3 and V is TRBV3-1; TRBD1 matches 11 bases. The ends lost 0 bases at V and 6 bases at J; junction bases unmatched: 5. CDR1 and CDR2 (germline): LGHDT, YNNKEL (reference sequence). The CDR3 totals 16 residues. CDR3 bases: TGTGCCAGCAGCCAAGATGGGACAGGGGGTACCGATACGCAGTATTTT. Translation gives CASSQDGTGGTDTQYF.

Only one count was recorded for this clonotype. This chain uses TRBV5-6 with TRBJ2-1, with 7 bases identical to TRBD2. The CDR3 extends over 13 amino acids. The germline V gene has CDR1 SGHDT and CDR2 YYEEEE. J was trimmed by 9 bases and V by 4 bases; bases with no gene match: 7. CDR3 amino acids: CASSDGLVGEQFF. The CDR3 bases are TGTGCCAGCAGCGATGGACTAGTTGGTGAGCAGTTCTTC.

The genes are TRBV11-2 and TRBJ2-7; 7 bases map to TRBD2. V lost 5 bases to trimming and J lost 2 bases; unmatched junction nucleotides: 9. CDR3 size: 15 residues. Germline lookup yields CDR1 SGHAT and CDR2 FQNNGV. CDR3 in amino acids: CASSPNLGLTYEQYF. The CDR3 DNA reads as TGTGCCAGCAGCCCAAACCTGGGACTAACCTACGAGCAGTACTTC. Combining the CDR3 with reference TRBV11-2 and TRBJ2-7 gives the whole variable domain EAGVAQSPRYKIIEKRQSVAFWCNPISGHATLYWYQQILGQGPKLLIQFQNNGVVDDSQLPKDRFSAERLKGVDSTLKIQPAKLEDSAVYLCASSPNLGLTYEQYFGPGTRLTVT.

The chain uses TRBV19 and TRBJ2-7; TRBD1 matches 10 bases. Trimming removed 5 bases from V and 4 bases from J; junction bases left unmatched: 8. Per the germline V gene, CDR1 is LNHDA and CDR2 is SQIVND (reference sequence). The CDR3 covers 15 residues. For the CDR3, the DNA is TGTGCCAGTAGTCCCGGGACAGGGGCTGTGTACGAGCAGTACTTC. As protein: CASSPGTGAVYEQYF.

The J gene is TRBJ1-6, the V gene TRBV9; D is possibly TRBD1 (5 bases). In germline, CDR1 is SGDLS, CDR2 YYNGEE. This CDR3 contains 12 residues. The V end was cut by 2 bases, the J end by 13 bases, with 10 bases between. In nucleotides, the CDR3 is TGTGCCAGCAGCGTGGGGGAGGGTCCCCTCCACTTT. Translated: CASSVGEGPLHF. Looking up the rest from reference TRBV9 and TRBJ1-6 gives the full variable domain: DSGVTQTPKHLITATGQRVTLRCSPRSGDLSVYWYQQSLDQGLQFLIQYYNGEERAKGNILERFSAQQFPDLHSELNLSSLELGDSALYFCASSVGEGPLHFGNGTRLTVT.

The rearrangement links TRBV25-1 to TRBJ2-7; TRBD1 or TRBD2 may be the D gene (5 bases each). V was trimmed by 6 bases and J by 3 bases, leaving 9 bases between them. Germline CDR1 and CDR2: MGHDK and SYGVNS. This CDR3 contains 12 residues. CDR3 residues: CASRGTRYEQYF. CDR3 coding DNA: TGTGCCAGCAGAGGGACCCGCTACGAGCAGTACTTC.

The chain employs TRBV5-1 and TRBJ2-3, with TRBD1 identical over 9 bases. The CDR3 runs 15 residues. V was clipped by 3 bases and J by 5 bases; unmatched bases: 7. CDR1 is SGHRS and CDR2 is YFSETQ in the germline V gene. CDR3 in DNA: TGCGCCAGCAGCTCGGGGACAGGGACACAAGATACGCAGTATTTT. Its protein product is CASSSGTGTQDTQYF. Full variable domain (outside the CDR3, taken from reference TRBV5-1 and TRBJ2-3): KAGVTQTPRYLIKTRGQQVTLSCSPISGHRSVSWYQQTPGQGLQFLFEYFSETQRNKGNFPGRFSGRQFSNSRSEMNVSTLELGDSALYLCASSSGTGTQDTQYFGPGTRLTVL.